Listed here are 5 T cell receptor beta chains from one sample, sequenced in a study of Graves' ophthalmopathy and Graves' hyperthyroidism. Scientists amplified the TCR beta CDR3 regions from RNA transcripts. Amplification began with first-round RT-PCR using HTBI primers, then second-round multiplex PCR was performed. TCRdb recomputed calls from the multiplex PCR reads with MiXCR, one row per CDR3 protein. The sample holds around 50,000 distinct CDR3 sequences, 50% seen once. Sequenced sample: peripheral blood. Receptors originate from an adult man with Graves' ophthalmopathy.

The rearrangement uses TRBV10-2 and TRBJ2-1, with D perhaps assigned TRBD1 or TRBD2 (5 bases each). CDR3 length equals 12 residues. CDR1 is WSHSY, CDR2 SAAADI, per germline. Trimming shortened V by 7 bases and J by 6 bases, and 10 bases separated the two germline ends. CDR3 amino acids: CASMMGVNEQFF. The CDR3 nucleotides read TGCGCCAGCATGATGGGGGTCAATGAGCAGTTCTTC.

This clonotype was seen repeatedly, ten times or more. V and J are TRBV5-1 and TRBJ2-5, with TRBD2 identical over 9 bases. With 0 bases clipped from V and 4 bases from J, the junction kept 7 bases outside the gene matches. Germline CDR1 is SGHRS and CDR2 is YFSETQ. The CDR3 sequence is 16 residues long. The CDR3 nucleotides read TGCGCCAGCAGCTTGGCCTTGGCTAGCGGGACAGAGACCCAGTACTTC. It encodes CASSLALASGTETQYF.

The J gene is TRBJ2-5, the V gene TRBV2, with unresolved D. Germline values: CDR1 SNHLY, CDR2 FYNNEI. V lost 6 bases to trimming and J lost 5 bases, with 13 bases between them. The CDR3 runs to 13 residues. The CDR3 region is CASRDSDGETQYF. The CDR3 bases are TGTGCCAGCAGAGATAGTGATGGGGAGACCCAGTACTTC.

The gene calls are TRBV19 and TRBJ2-5, with 7 bases aligning to TRBD2. V dropped 6 bases and J dropped 7; count of bases not matched to a gene: 8. The CDR3 is 13 amino acids. Germline CDR1 LNHDA, CDR2 SQIVND (reference sequence). CDR3 loop: CASRRTGGATQYF. In nucleotides, the CDR3 is TGTGCCAGTAGGCGTACGGGAGGAGCGACCCAGTACTTC.

The chain links TRBV12-3 or TRBV12-4 to TRBJ1-4; maybe TRBD1 (5 bases). CDR3 size: 15 residues. V was clipped by 4 bases and J by 3 bases, with 12 bases between them. For the CDR3, the DNA is TGTGCCAGCAGTTACAAAGGACAAGCTAATGAAAAACTGTTTTTT. This codes for CASSYKGQANEKLFF.